This TCR beta chain was captured in a study of CXCR3-negative and CXCR3-positive naive CD8 T cells (dated by TCRdb to about 2019). Background for the entire study: In total, 130 million to 150 million TRB reads were obtained, which works out to roughly 1.5 +/- 0.3 million reads per library. Data from 11 donors, pooled across two independent experiments, went into the diversity and physicochemical repertoire analyses. The TRBV-TRBJ cluster analysis covered naive subsets from roughly 5 donors and memory cells from 3 donors.

Instrument on record: NextSeq 550. The Human TCR Profiling Kit (MiLaboratory) was used to prepare UMI-labeled 5' RACE TRB cDNA libraries. cDNA synthesis used the entire amount of extracted RNA, and PCR amplification then used the entire amount of cDNA produced. Libraries were prepared in parallel with an identical number of PCR cycles. The authors processed their data as follows. MIGEC and MiXCR extracted about 48,000 +/- 9,800 unique UMI-labeled TRB cDNA molecules per library, requiring at least two reads per UMI. On average, each library contained approximately 40,000 +/- 10,000 functional in-frame TRB CDR3 nucleotide clonotypes without stop codons. After each sample was downsampled to 5000 UMI-labeled TRB molecules, VDJtools was used to calculate diversity metrics such as normalized Shannon-Wiener and Chao1. Clonotype-size-weighted physicochemical properties of the central five CDR3 residues (interaction energy, strength, volume and Kidera factor 4) were computed in VDJtools. The reads underwent TCRdb reprocessing, giving one record for each CDR3 protein sequence and no DNA. The V and J calls were not made by the authors but by TCRdb's processing. The table for this sample lists roughly 8,000 distinct CDR3 sequences. In total, the top ten clones hold approximately 1% of the sample.

For every CD8+ T cell subset, 300,000 cells were flow-sorted straight into RLT lysis buffer, and each subset was sorted in triplicate. To exclude memory contaminants, naive CD8+ T cells were stringently defined as CD45RO-CCR7+CD27+CD95-. Using standard density gradient centrifugation, peripheral blood mononuclear cells were isolated from buffy coats. A FACSAria III was used to flow-sort naive CD8+ T cells into CXCR3-negative and CXCR3-positive populations. Total RNA was extracted from sorted cells with an RNeasy Mini Kit. Based on the germline V gene, the CDR1 and CDR2 sequences are MDHEN and SYDVKM. The CDR3 runs 17 residues from the cysteine to the phenylalanine. The DNA sequence is not available. Worth noting for this clonotype: It lacks a known antigen.

What the work shows at the level of the full study, not this receptor alone: Both naive subsets had comparably high repertoire diversity, while memory CD8+ T cells had much lower repertoire diversity. TRBV-TRBJ usage was similar between naive CXCR3-negative and CXCR3-positive cells from the same donor, while memory cells showed distinct patterns. Compared with CXCR3-negative naive cells, CXCR3-positive naive cells had TRB CDR3s with higher hydrophobicity (lower Kidera factor 4), lower energy, and higher strength and volume indices. Surface CD5, linked to self-reactivity in mice, was comparable between naive subsets; TCR interaction strength was therefore also inferred from TRB CDR3 physicochemical properties. Freshly isolated PBMCs were used for most assays because CXCR3 expression partially decreased after cryopreservation.

The chain couples TRBV28 to TRBJ2-2; the TCRdb D gene call, TRBD1, has no DNA to confirm it. This sequence was found in a human donor in good health. Some clones in this sample may be carry-over from other donors' samples. Material: naive CXCR3- CD8+ T cells from blood. According to the study, the label for this sample's cell subset or site signals: CD45RO-CCR7+CD27+CD95- naive CD8+ T cells lacking CXCR3 (TNR3-). This receptor carries the CDR3 CASSFPAGQSNTGELFF.